This T cell receptor (beta chain) was documented in a study of breast tumors, draining lymph nodes, adjacent tissues. This CDR3 contains 15 residues. The V end was cut by 0 bases, the J end by 7 bases, with 12 bases between. Germline CDR1 is LGHDT and CDR2 is YNNKEL (reference sequence). Samples came from axillary lymph nodes draining the breast cancer. TCRdb ran MiXCR on the multiplex PCR reads and lists one entry per CDR3 protein. The table lists approximately 200,000 distinct CDR3 sequences, approximately 33% of them singletons. Broader study findings: The data were judged consistent with most tumor T cells coming from lymph node and expanding in tumor. Tumor TCR diversity was below lymph nodes but above nontumor tissue.

There are a few counts of this clonotype. Its cognate antigen is unknown. The chain has TRBV3-1 and TRBJ2-2; TRBD1 might be the D (7 bases). The sequence derives from a female donor with breast cancer. Some clones in this sample may be carry-over from other donors' samples. What was sequenced was axillary lymph node tissue. The CDR3: CASSQERGRDGELFF. The DNA of the CDR3 is TGTGCCAGCAGCCAAGAAAGGGGGCGGGACGGGGAGCTGTTTTTT.